This T cell receptor beta chain was identified in a study of cytomegalovirus exposure and HLA in healthy donors. General observations from the study: TCR beta chain V- and J-gene trimming was linked, in a later analysis, to a missense variant in DCLRE1C.

A remark on this clone: As yet, its antigen is unknown.

The PCR contained 60 Vbeta and 13 Jbeta primers. The repertoire was sequenced with immunoSEQ multiplex PCR; TCRdb's copy has only in-frame clones and lacks some. The table includes over 100,000 clones, about 86% detected once. Germline trimming cut 2 bases from V and 2 bases from J; bases unmatched to any gene: 3. Germline V CDR1 and CDR2: SGHVS, FQNEAQ. The CDR3 consists of 14 residues. This TCR derives from a woman under 40 in good health and CMV-seronegative. Sequenced material: PBMCs. V is TRBV7-8 and J is TRBJ2-7; 7 bases are a match to TRBD2. DNA for the CDR3: TGTGCCAGCAGCTTACGCGGGGGTGCCTACGAGCAGTACTTC. Translating it yields CASSLRGGAYEQYF.